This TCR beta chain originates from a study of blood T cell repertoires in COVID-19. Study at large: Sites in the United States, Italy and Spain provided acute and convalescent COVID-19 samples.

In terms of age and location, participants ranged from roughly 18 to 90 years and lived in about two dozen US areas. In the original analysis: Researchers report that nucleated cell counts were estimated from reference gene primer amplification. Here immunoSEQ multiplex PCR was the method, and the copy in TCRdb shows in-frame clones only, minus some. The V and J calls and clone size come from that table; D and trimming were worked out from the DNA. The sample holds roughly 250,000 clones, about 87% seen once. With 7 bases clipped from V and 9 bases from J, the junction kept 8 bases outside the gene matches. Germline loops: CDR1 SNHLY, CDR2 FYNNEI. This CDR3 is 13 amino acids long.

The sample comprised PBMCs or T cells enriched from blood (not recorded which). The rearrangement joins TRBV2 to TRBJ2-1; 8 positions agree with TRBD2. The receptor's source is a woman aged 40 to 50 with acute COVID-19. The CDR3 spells CASTILAGSEQFF. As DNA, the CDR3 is TGTGCCAGCACGATATTAGCGGGAAGTGAGCAGTTCTTC.